A single sample gave rise to the 27 T cell receptor beta chains below, sequenced in a study of T cell responses to AZD1222 COVID-19 vaccine. Sequencing was performed with immunoSEQ multiplex PCR; in TCRdb, only in-frame clones are kept and a portion is missing. The data hold approximately 120,000 clones, with 75% to 90% observed a single time. Material: peripheral blood, obtained 28 days after the second AZD1222 dose. These receptor sequences come from an adult who received the AZD1222 COVID-19 vaccine.

The rearrangement links TRBV7-2 to TRBJ1-2; tentative D call: TRBD1 (5 bases). V lost 5 bases to trimming and J lost 8 bases, with 15 bases between them. Germline lookup yields CDR1 SGHTA and CDR2 FQGNSA. CDR3 length: 13 amino acids. CDR3 in DNA: TGTGCCAGCAGCACCCAGGACGGGACGGGCTACACCTTC. It codes for CASSTQDGTGYTF. Full variable domain (missing parts from reference TRBV7-2 and TRBJ1-2): GAGVSQSPSNKVTEKGKDVELRCDPISGHTALYWYRQSLGQGLEFLIYFQGNSAPDKSGLPSDRFSAERTGGSVSTLTIQRTQQEDSAVYLCASSTQDGTGYTFGSGTRLTVV.

The V and J genes are TRBV5-4 and TRBJ1-3; D possibly corresponds to TRBD1 (5 bases). Germline CDR1 is SGHNT and CDR2 is YYREEE (reference sequence). The CDR3 is made up of 16 amino acids. The V end lost 5 bases, the J end lost 4 bases, and 19 bases lay between the germline ends. CDR3 bases: TGTGCCAGCAGTACCCAGCGGGTGGGGGACGGAAACACCATATATTTT. Residues: CASSTQRVGDGNTIYF.

The chain recombines TRBV6-5 with TRBJ2-7; no reliable D call. The CDR3 sequence is 11 residues long. Germline loops: CDR1 MNHEY, CDR2 SVGAGI. V was pared by 2 bases and J by 5 bases, with 4 bases between. CDR3 sequence reads: CASSYSNEQYF. The CDR3 DNA reads as TGTGCCAGCAGTTACAGCAACGAGCAGTACTTC.

This chain links TRBV6-1 with TRBJ2-3; D might be TRBD2 (6 bases). Per germline, CDR1 MNHNS and CDR2 SASEGT. This CDR3 spans 16 amino acids. Trimming took 0 bases from V and 4 from J, leaving 14 bases between them. Written as DNA, the CDR3 is TGTGCCAGCAGTGAAGCGGGGGGTAGGGGCCCAGATACGCAGTATTTT. As protein: CASSEAGGRGPDTQYF.

The genes are TRBV24-1 and TRBJ2-5; D may match TRBD1 or TRBD2 (5 bases each). CDR1 and CDR2 (germline): KGHDR, SFDVKD. Trimming took 4 bases from V and 5 from J, leaving 25 bases between them. This CDR3 comprises 18 residues. The CDR3 sequence is CATSDPGTGAWGGETQYF. The DNA for the CDR3 is TGTGCCACCAGTGACCCCGGAACCGGGGCTTGGGGTGGGGAGACCCAGTACTTC.

The V and J genes are TRBV10-3 and TRBJ1-5; TRBD1 aligns across 9 bases. The CDR3 runs to 16 residues. After removal of 2 bases from V and 7 bases from J, the junction contained 9 bases not matched to a gene. Per the germline V gene, CDR1 is ENHRY and CDR2 is SYGVKD. The CDR3 DNA is TGTGCCATCAGTGAGGGACGGACAGGGGTAAAGCAGCCCCAGCATTTT. This sequence encodes CAISEGRTGVKQPQHF.

This clone turned up a few times. The chain recombines TRBV24-1 with TRBJ1-5, with TRBD1 matching over 7 bases. Germline V gene lookup returns CDR1 KGHDR and CDR2 SFDVKD. The CDR3 is 15 residues long. J lost 0 bases, V lost 9 bases, and 7 bases had no gene match. As DNA, the CDR3 is TGTGCCACCGGCCGGGACAGTCATAGCAATCAGCCCCAGCATTTT. It is translated as CATGRDSHSNQPQHF.

The chain combines TRBV9 with TRBJ1-3; D unclear. This CDR3 has 13 residues. The V end was cut by 4 bases, the J end by 0 bases, with 5 bases between. Germline assignment: CDR1 SGDLS and CDR2 YYNGEE. CDR3 bases: TGTGCCAGCAGCCGTCTCTCTGGAAACACCATATATTTT. Its translation is CASSRLSGNTIYF.

This rearrangement joins TRBV27 to TRBJ1-1, with D possibly TRBD1 on 5 matching bases. Germline V gene data show CDR1 as MNHEY and CDR2 as SMNVEV (reference sequence). The CDR3 length is 15 residues. Trimming cost V 4 bases and J 1 base, with 13 bases left between them. CDR3 sequence reads: CASSYSGGRNTEAFF. In nucleotides, the CDR3 is TGTGCCAGCAGTTATTCCGGGGGGAGGAACACTGAAGCTTTCTTT.

The rearrangement links TRBV18 to TRBJ1-6, with D hard to call. CDR1 is KGHSH and CDR2 is LQKENI in the germline V gene. With 3 bases removed from V and 2 bases from J, the gap between germline ends came to 5 bases. The CDR3 covers 14 residues. The CDR3 loop reads CASSPSAYNSPLHF. As DNA, the CDR3 is TGTGCCAGCTCACCGTCAGCCTATAATTCACCCCTCCACTTT.

CDR3: CASSLPPGQNGNTIYF. CDR3 DNA sequence: TGTGCCAGCAGCTTACCACCGGGACAGAATGGAAACACCATATATTTT. The chain uses TRBV7-2 and TRBJ1-3, with TRBD1 identical over 7 bases. Germline loops: CDR1 SGHTA, CDR2 FQGNSA. With V trimmed by 2 bases and J by 3 bases, 7 bases remained unmatched. The CDR3 is made up of 16 amino acids.

This chain joins TRBV30 and TRBJ2-1, with 8 positions matching TRBD1. This CDR3 is built from 14 residues. V was pared by 2 bases and J by 8 bases, with 8 bases of the junction left unmatched. The germline gives CDR1 GTSNPN, CDR2 SVGIG (reference sequence). For the CDR3, the DNA is TGTGCCTGGAGTACGACCAGGGGGCACGATGAGCAGTTCTTC. Protein product: CAWSTTRGHDEQFF. The complete variable domain, with remaining parts taken from reference TRBV30 and TRBJ2-1, reads SQTIHQWPATLVQPVGSPLSLECTVEGTSNPNLYWYRQAAGRGLQLLFYSVGIGQISSEVPQNLSASRPQDRQFILSSKKLLLSDSGFYLCAWSTTRGHDEQFFGPGTRLTVL.

This sequence joins TRBV3-1 (or the pseudogene TRBV3-2) and TRBJ2-1, with a tentative D call TRBD2 (6 bases). V was shortened by 3 bases and J by 7 bases, with 16 bases between the two germline ends. The CDR3 contains 15 residues. CDR1 is LGHDT, CDR2 YNNKEL, per germline (reference sequence). The CDR3 here is CASSHPGRYENEQFF. The CDR3 coding sequence is TGTGCCAGCAGCCACCCCGGGAGATATGAGAATGAGCAGTTCTTC.

The V call is TRBV11-2, the J call TRBJ1-1; D unclear. The CDR3 consists of 13 residues. Deletions cut 1 base from V and 8 bases from J, with 11 bases between. CDR1 and CDR2 (germline): SGHAT, FQNNGV. The CDR3 is CASSLGRSLEAFF. The CDR3 bases are TGTGCCAGCAGCTTAGGTAGAAGTCTAGAAGCTTTCTTT. Full variable domain (remainder filled in from reference TRBV11-2 and TRBJ1-1): EAGVAQSPRYKIIEKRQSVAFWCNPISGHATLYWYQQILGQGPKLLIQFQNNGVVDDSQLPKDRFSAERLKGVDSTLKIQPAKLEDSAVYLCASSLGRSLEAFFGQGTRLTVV.

The chain is built from TRBV6-5 and TRBJ1-2, with D perhaps TRBD1 (6 bases). Per the germline V gene, CDR1 is MNHEY and CDR2 is SVGAGI. The CDR3 is 15 residues long. V was shortened by 0 bases and J by 3 bases, with 11 bases between the two germline ends. The CDR3 DNA reads TGTGCCAGCAGTTACTCGAGGGGGGGGTACTATGGCTACACCTTC. Translating gives CASSYSRGGYYGYTF.

This rearrangement joins TRBV27 to TRBJ1-4, with 12 nucleotides matching TRBD1. The CDR3 contains 18 residues. Per the germline V gene, CDR1 is MNHEY and CDR2 is SMNVEV (reference sequence). V shed 0 bases, J shed 8 bases, and the junction held 10 bases outside the gene matches. The CDR3 region has the DNA TGTGCCAGCAGTTTATCCCCCGGGACAGGGGGCGCGGGCGAAAAACTGTTTTTT. It yields the protein CASSLSPGTGGAGEKLFF.

The gene calls are TRBV11-1 and TRBJ2-5, with TRBD1 identical over 9 bases. The germline V gene encodes CDR1 SGHAT and CDR2 FQDESV (reference sequence). J was trimmed by 3 bases and V by 4 bases; bases with no gene match: 6. CDR3 size: 15 residues. CDR3 amino acids: CASSSGQGTKETQYF. CDR3 coding DNA: TGTGCCAGCAGCTCCGGACAGGGGACTAAAGAGACCCAGTACTTC.

This chain uses TRBV25-1 with TRBJ1-4; D is undetermined. Germline V gene sequence: CDR1 MGHDK, CDR2 SYGVNS. V shed 8 bases and J shed 5 bases, with 6 bases lying between them. CDR3 length: 11 amino acids. The CDR3 DNA is TGTGCCAGCCGCCTGAATGAAAAACTGTTTTTT. Amino acids: CASRLNEKLFF.

J is TRBJ1-2 and V is TRBV7-2, with a tentative D call TRBD1 (6 bases). The CDR3 consists of 15 residues. V was trimmed by 1 base and J by 4 bases, leaving 13 bases between them. In germline, CDR1 is SGHTA, CDR2 FQGNSA. CDR3 nucleotide sequence: TGTGCCAGCAGCTTAGTCCCGGGGGGCACCTATGGCTACACCTTC. This codes for CASSLVPGGTYGYTF.

V gene TRBV5-4 combines with J gene TRBJ1-2; TRBD1 might be the D (5 bases). The V gene's germline CDR1 is SGHNT and CDR2 YYREEE (reference sequence). CDR3 length: 14 amino acids. The V gene lost 10 bases and the J gene lost 5 bases, with 21 bases spanning the gap. As DNA, the CDR3 is TGTGCCTACAGTCAAGGCAGGGCCCAGTATGGCTACACCTTC. This sequence encodes CAYSQGRAQYGYTF.

This clone has only a few counts. The rearrangement uses TRBV6-6 and TRBJ1-1; D ambiguous. V gave up 7 bases and J gave up 0 bases, with 12 bases separating them. The CDR3 totals 14 residues. CDR1 MNHNY and CDR2 SVGAGI come from the germline V gene (reference sequence). The CDR3 sequence: CASTSSIMNTEAFF. DNA for the CDR3: TGTGCCAGCACCAGCTCCATCATGAACACTGAAGCTTTCTTT.

The genes are TRBV5-1 and TRBJ2-2, with 8 bases identical to TRBD1. This CDR3 region has 14 residues. CDR1 is SGHRS and CDR2 is YFSETQ in the germline V gene. V was pared by 1 base and J by 6 bases, with 2 bases of the junction left unmatched. The CDR3 DNA follows: TGCGCCAGCAGCTTGTTGACAGGGGCCGGGGAGCTGTTTTTT. Encoded protein: CASSLLTGAGELFF.

V gene TRBV5-4 combines with J gene TRBJ2-1, with TRBD2 matching 8 bases. The CDR3 length is 16 residues. Trimming cost V 2 bases and J 3 bases; bases outside gene matches: 7. CDR1 and CDR2 from the germline V gene are SGHNT and YYREEE (reference sequence). CDR3 sequence reads: CASSFGGGGYYNEQFF. For the CDR3, the DNA is TGTGCCAGCAGCTTTGGCGGCGGGGGGTACTACAATGAGCAGTTCTTC.

The V and J genes are TRBV2 and TRBJ2-7; the D is unclear. Trimming cost V 7 bases and J 0 bases, with 13 bases left between them. Germline CDR1 and CDR2: SNHLY and FYNNEI. The CDR3 sequence is 14 residues long. The CDR3 region is CASTPEDGSYEQYF. The CDR3 DNA reads as TGTGCCAGCACCCCCGAGGACGGCTCCTACGAGCAGTACTTC. Complete variable domain (other parts from reference TRBV2 and TRBJ2-7): EPEVTQTPSHQVTQMGQEVILRCVPISNHLYFYWYRQILGQKVEFLVSFYNNEISEKSEIFDDQFSVERPDGSNFTLKIRSTKLEDSAMYFCASTPEDGSYEQYFGPGTRLTVT.

Concerning this clone itself: At one end, the junction sequence differs from germline, possibly due to a read error. The chain joins TRBV24-1 to TRBJ2-5; maybe TRBD1 (5 bases). This CDR3 has 21 residues. Germline assignment: CDR1 KGHDR and CDR2 SFDVKD. In DNA form, the CDR3 reads TGTGCCACCAGTGATTTGCGCGCTCTTAAAACAAGACAGAGCTACCAAGGGACCCAGTACTTC. It yields the protein CATSDLRALKTRQSYQGTQYF.

V gene TRBV5-1 combines with J gene TRBJ2-5; D might be TRBD1 (6 bases). CDR1 is SGHRS and CDR2 is YFSETQ in the germline V gene. The germline V and J ends were trimmed by 0 bases and 1 base, with 10 bases remaining between them. The CDR3 extends over 15 amino acids. This CDR3 is CASSLGRGPQETQYF. The CDR3 nucleotides are TGCGCCAGCAGCTTGGGCAGGGGTCCCCAAGAGACCCAGTACTTC.

Only a few counts were recorded for this clone. The chain recombines TRBV5-4 with TRBJ2-1, with 7 bases aligning to TRBD2. Germline V gene data show CDR1 as SGHNT and CDR2 as YYREEE (reference sequence). V lost 1 base, J lost 6 bases, and 13 bases stayed unmatched. CDR3 length: 17 amino acids. The chain's CDR3 is CASSLLWGGSAANEQFF. The CDR3 DNA reads TGTGCCAGCAGCTTGCTCTGGGGGGGTAGCGCGGCCAATGAGCAGTTCTTC.